This entry describes one T cell receptor (beta chain). This clonotype has at least ten counts. What antigen it recognizes has not been identified. No base qualities exist here, and no much larger clone lies one base off it. Synthesis of TCR cDNA relied on 5'RACE template switching, a step that introduced a universal primer site along with unique molecular identifiers. Priming for cDNA synthesis came from both the TCR alpha and TCR beta constant segments. Two PCR steps were used to amplify libraries, with sample barcodes and sequencing adapters being added in the second step. Sequencing of libraries was done on Illumina HiSeq 2500 (2x100 bp) or NovaSeq (2x150 bp). The study's own analysis went as follows. Reads were demultiplexed and collapsed into UMI consensus sequences with MIGEC, and V(D)J alignment was performed with MiXCR. Clonotypes responding to the vaccine were identified with edgeR on replicate PBMC samples, with the criteria of FDR below 0.01 and a log2 fold change above 5 up to day 15. Each bulk clonotype was labeled CD4 or CD8 based on which sequenced repertoire, CD4 or CD8, contained the clonotype at higher abundance. Using fastp at Q25 and MiXCR, TCRdb reprocessed the public reads and kept productive beta chains. Rows with a matching CDR3 protein are joined into one entry that keeps the most common DNA and genes. The V and J calls were determined by TCRdb, not by the authors. The sample table lists more than 120,000 distinct CDR3 sequences, 6.5% to 8.5% of them with a count of one. The ten largest clones represent around 0.73% of the sample.

The data derive from a study of T cells after yellow fever vaccination (dated by TCRdb to the late 2010s). Turning to the overall study: Libraries from fractions with low cell numbers were prepared with the SMART-Seq v4 Ultra Low Input RNA kit. To follow T-cell clones before and after both primary and booster YFV17D yellow fever vaccination, bulk TCR alpha and beta repertoires underwent longitudinal sequencing. Two healthy male donors, one aged 18 to 29 and one aged 30 to 40 years, were included in the cohort. Blood was collected at multiple timepoints before and after primary and secondary immunization, and bulk PBMC replicates and cell subsets were isolated. Results and caveats for the whole study, not just this receptor: FACS-sorted repertoires could contain abundant contaminating clonotypes from the bulk population, so computational filtering was required. Because the study included only a couple of donors, the extent to which the findings can be generalized is limited. Most clones expanded after primary vaccination (roughly 96% of CD4 and 88% of CD8) were re-detected after the booster, suggesting that broad memory maintenance occurred. Compared with the primary T-cell response, the secondary T-cell response was weaker but faster, peaking on day 5 rather than day 15. A small share of clonotypes occurred in both CD4 and CD8 compartments, likely arising from convergent recombination.

The treatment or condition label corresponds to: live attenuated yellow fever vaccine strain. A standard Ficoll-Paque protocol was used to isolate PBMCs from peripheral blood. Dynabeads CD4 and CD8 positive selection kits were used to isolate the CD4 and CD8 T-cell fractions. TriZol was used to extract RNA from bulk PBMCs, from CD4 and CD8 fractions, and from dextramer-positive and dextramer-negative fractions. The TCR originated in a man in his thirties or forties who received the YFV17D yellow fever vaccine. The material sequenced was CD4+ T cells sorted from PBMCs, taken 5 days after the yellow fever booster vaccination.

The CDR3: CASSQDATITQETQYF. Here is the DNA: TGCGCCAGCAGCCAAGATGCGACTATCACCCAAGAGACCCAGTACTTC. The V and J genes are TRBV4-3 and TRBJ2-5; TRBD2 is a possible D gene, resting on 5 matching bases. The germline V gene sets CDR1 to LGHNA and CDR2 to YSLEER. V loses 0 bases of germline sequence and J loses 1 base, and the interval between the two ends is 12 bases. The CDR3 measures 16 amino acids from cysteine to phenylalanine. The sequence is cut down to CDR3 DNA, 48 bases in frame from base 1.